There are many counts of the clone carrying this T cell receptor beta chain. This entry belongs to a study of human T cells and chemical hapten exposure. Study as a whole: Diagnoses of alopecia areata, totalis or universalis occurred in mostly female patients.

The time point is: patch test 2, 6 weeks after DPC sensitization. Specified treatment: therapeutic diphenylcyclopropenone sensitization with weekly scalp DPC. V was clipped by 1 base and J by 3 bases, with 15 bases between them. CDR1 is DFQATT and CDR2 is SNEGSKA in the germline V gene (reference sequence). This CDR3 region has 15 residues. The library put unique molecular identifiers onto individual cDNA molecules. TCRdb re-analysed the RACE reads in MiXCR, keeping a single row per CDR3 protein. This sample has about 42,000 distinct CDR3 sequences, with about 8.9% found just once. The rearrangement uses TRBV20-1 and TRBJ1-2; no reliable D call. The sample consisted of whole blood, taken in connection with sensitization to the hapten diphenylcyclopropenone (DPC). This clonotype was obtained from a middle-aged woman with alopecia areata. Some clones in this sample may be carry-over from other donors' samples. Written as DNA, the CDR3 is TGCAGTGCTAGAGCCGAACCCTTGGCCCACTATGGCTACACCTTC. This encodes CSARAEPLAHYGYTF.